The text below deals with one TCR beta chain. Its specificity is not known. Whole blood without T cell sorting served as the source of isolated total RNA. These data originate in a study of monozygotic twins with inflammatory bowel disease. Study observations and caveats: The inverse Simpson measure of TCRbeta diversity was lower in IBD patients than in healthy co-twins.

Germline V CDR1 and CDR2: SGHTA, FQGNSA. CDR3 length: 14 residues. One entry per CDR3 protein, without DNA, is what TCRdb gives after re-calling the 5' RACE reads. This sample's clone table lists 300,000 to 400,000 distinct CDR3 sequences. This clonotype originated in a human donor with ulcerative colitis or Crohn's disease, or a healthy co-twin of an affected twin (not recorded which). The rearrangement links TRBV7-2 to TRBJ1-2; without DNA, the TCRdb call of TRBD1 cannot be checked. Input material: blood. This CDR3 reads CASSWDRGNYGYTF.